This T cell receptor (beta chain) was sequenced during a study of metastatic and nonmetastatic thyroid tumors. In this sample, this clone turned up many times. MiXCR re-clonotyped the PCR reads for TCRdb. Among around 16,000 clones, under 30% were seen once, and the ten largest hold approximately 15%. There were no patients who had received any treatment before thyroid surgery. The TCR was taken from a female donor with papillary thyroid cancer or a benign thyroid nodule (not recorded which). Some clones in this sample may be carry-over from other donors' samples. Sequenced input: adjacent normal tissue.

CDR3 nucleotides: TGTGCCAGCAGTTACGTGGGGTCCTACGAGCAGTACTTC. Translating it yields CASSYVGSYEQYF. The chain carries TRBV6-6 and TRBJ2-7; D remains ambiguous. The CDR3 sequence is 13 residues long. CDR1 is MNHNY, CDR2 SVGAGI, per germline (reference sequence). Trimming removed 2 bases at V and 1 base at J, with 6 bases between.